Below, 32 T cell receptor beta chains from the same sample are listed, as sequenced in a study of blood T cell repertoires in COVID-19. Profiling relied on immunoSEQ multiplex PCR, and the TCRdb table lists in-frame clones only, not all of them. The repertoire consists of over 250,000 clones, with roughly 89% occurring once and the leading ten covering approximately 2%. Sample: peripheral blood. The receptor source for this set is a man in his fifties with acute or convalescent COVID-19.

This chain connects TRBV27 to TRBJ2-5; tentatively, D is TRBD1 (5 bases). The CDR3 contains 11 residues. Germline-derived CDR1 and CDR2 are MNHEY and SMNVEV (reference sequence). Trimming shortened V by 6 bases and J by 7 bases, and 9 bases separated the two germline ends. DNA for the CDR3: TGTGCCAGCAGCTGGGGCGGGACCCAGTACTTC. Protein product: CASSWGGTQYF.

The J gene is TRBJ2-5, the V gene TRBV4-1, with D perhaps matching TRBD1 (6 bases). Germline V lookup: CDR1 MGHRA, CDR2 YSYEKL. The CDR3 runs 18 residues. V was shortened by 0 bases and J by 1 base, with 18 bases between the two germline ends. The CDR3 loop reads CASSQDVRGGTTQETQYF. CDR3 sequence (DNA): TGCGCCAGCAGCCAAGATGTCAGGGGTGGGACCACCCAAGAGACCCAGTACTTC.

V and J are TRBV24-1 and TRBJ1-5; D call uncertain. The CDR3 extends over 13 amino acids. Looked up from germline, CDR1 is KGHDR and CDR2 is SFDVKD. V lost 4 bases to trimming and J lost 4 bases, with 7 bases between them. CDR3 in DNA: TGTGCCACCAGTGACAGCGGTAATCAGCCCCAGCATTTT. Amino acids: CATSDSGNQPQHF.

The rearrangement links TRBV29-1 to TRBJ2-7; D gene uncertain. V was pared by 6 bases and J by 2 bases, with 14 bases between. This CDR3 spans 13 amino acids. CDR1 SQVTM and CDR2 ANQGSEA come from the germline V gene. The CDR3 bases are TGCAGCGTCCTGAACCAGGATCCCTACGAGCAGTACTTC. This sequence encodes CSVLNQDPYEQYF.

This chain connects TRBV9 to TRBJ1-3, with D possibly TRBD1 on 6 matching bases. Germline CDR1 and CDR2: SGDLS and YYNGEE. The CDR3 extends over 14 amino acids. V was cut by 4 bases and J by 3 bases, with 11 bases left in between. The CDR3 is CASSKGVYGNTIYF. CDR3 DNA sequence: TGTGCCAGCAGCAAGGGGGTTTATGGAAACACCATATATTTT.

The DNA for the CDR3 is TGTGCCCTCTCGAGAAGGGGGCAGGGCTATGGCTACACCTTC. It translates to CALSRRGQGYGYTF. The gene calls are TRBV30 and TRBJ1-2; 7 nucleotides line up with TRBD1. CDR1 is GTSNPN and CDR2 is SVGIG in the germline V gene (reference sequence). The CDR3 runs 14 residues. Trimming at V came to 8 bases and at J to 4 bases, leaving 13 bases not matched to a gene.

The chain has TRBV24-1 and TRBJ2-3; 9 nucleotides match TRBD1. The V segment lost 4 bases and the J segment 6 bases; nucleotides outside the gene matches: 10. The CDR3 consists of 16 residues. Germline assignment: CDR1 KGHDR and CDR2 SFDVKD. CDR3 residues: CATSERQGGARDTQYF. CDR3 DNA: TGTGCCACCAGTGAGCGACAGGGGGGCGCGAGGGATACGCAGTATTTT.

V gene TRBV4-1 combines with J gene TRBJ2-3; a possible D gene is TRBD1 (6 bases). This CDR3 has 15 amino acids. Trimming shortened V by 1 base and J by 2 bases, and 10 bases separated the two germline ends. CDR1 is MGHRA and CDR2 is YSYEKL in the germline V gene. CDR3 region: CASSQGDIITDTQYF. The DNA for the CDR3 is TGCGCCAGCAGCCAAGGGGACATTATCACAGATACGCAGTATTTT.

The chain employs TRBV25-1 and TRBJ2-7; 11 bases map to TRBD1. Germline V gene data show CDR1 as MGHDK and CDR2 as SYGVNS. This CDR3 spans 15 amino acids. The V gene end was trimmed by 1 base and the J gene end by 10 bases; junction bases not matched to a gene: 9. The CDR3 loop is CASSEFAGTGGAQYF. CDR3 in DNA: TGTGCCAGCAGTGAATTCGCTGGGACAGGGGGGGCCCAGTACTTC.

This sequence joins TRBV6-5 and TRBJ1-2, with TRBD1 identical over 8 bases. This CDR3 comprises 12 residues. With V trimmed by 6 bases and J by 8 bases, 5 bases remained unmatched. Germline CDR1 reads MNHEY; CDR2 reads SVGAGI. The CDR3 region is CASSRTGRGYTF. The CDR3 nucleotides are TGTGCCAGCAGCCGGACAGGGCGGGGCTACACCTTC.

The gene calls are TRBV19 and TRBJ2-7; D remains unclear. Trimming pared 6 bases from V and 7 bases from J, leaving 13 bases between. CDR1 is LNHDA, CDR2 SQIVND, per germline (reference sequence). The CDR3 length is 12 residues. DNA for the CDR3: TGTGCCAGTAGCAACCTCATCGGGGAGCAGTACTTC. Encoded protein: CASSNLIGEQYF.

V and J are TRBV7-9 and TRBJ2-3; D may be TRBD2 (5 bases). The CDR3 runs 13 residues. With 5 bases removed from V and 4 bases from J, the gap between germline ends came to 10 bases. Germline assignment: CDR1 SEHNR and CDR2 FQNEAQ (reference sequence). The CDR3, as DNA: TGTGCCAGCAGCCCCGGTAGCGCAGATACGCAGTATTTT. It yields the protein CASSPGSADTQYF. The full variable domain, with the rest looked up from reference TRBV7-9 and TRBJ2-3, is DTGVSQNPRHKITKRGQNVTFRCDPISEHNRLYWYRQTLGQGPEFLTYFQNEAQLEKSRLLSDRFSAERPKGSFSTLEIQRTEQGDSAMYLCASSPGSADTQYFGPGTRLTVL.

The table lists this clone with a count of one. For the CDR3, the DNA is TGCAGTTCCGGGTCCCTCTTCGGAGCTTTCTTT. Amino acids: CSSGSLFGAFF. This sequence joins TRBV20-1 and TRBJ1-1, with unresolved D. Trimming left V 8 bases short and J 10 bases short, with 17 bases between. This CDR3 region has 11 residues. CDR1 is DFQATT, CDR2 SNEGSKA, per germline (reference sequence).

The chain links TRBV30 to TRBJ2-1; 10 bases line up with TRBD2. V lost 4 bases to trimming and J lost 10 bases; unmatched junction nucleotides: 19. The CDR3 runs to 17 residues. Germline loops: CDR1 GTSNPN, CDR2 SVGIG (reference sequence). The CDR3 DNA follows: TGTGCCTGGATCCCTCGGTCTACAGCGGGGGGGCGAGGAGAGCAGTTCTTC. Translating it yields CAWIPRSTAGGRGEQFF.

The chain couples TRBV6-6 to TRBJ1-6; D is possibly TRBD1 (5 bases). This CDR3 contains 16 residues. V dropped 7 bases and J dropped 3 bases, with 16 bases sitting between them. The germline CDR1 and CDR2 sequences are MNHNY and SVGAGI (reference sequence). DNA of the CDR3: TGTGCCAGCACCCCCCCTGGGGCCAGCTATAATTCACCCCTCCACTTT. This gives the protein CASTPPGASYNSPLHF.

V and J are TRBV29-1 and TRBJ1-4; D ambiguous. Germline lookup yields CDR1 SQVTM and CDR2 ANQGSEA. V was cut by 4 bases and J by 5 bases, with 11 bases left in between. The CDR3 contains 13 residues. The CDR3, as DNA: TGCAGCGTTGGACACGGAAAGAATGAAAAACTGTTTTTT. This translates into CSVGHGKNEKLFF.

The chain couples TRBV4-2 to TRBJ2-5; weak D call: TRBD1 (6 bases). V lost 0 bases, J lost 9 bases, and 8 bases lay in between. Germline CDR1 LGHNA, CDR2 YNFKEQ. The CDR3 totals 12 residues. The CDR3 region has the DNA TGTGCCAGCAGCCAAGATTCAGGGGCCCAGTACTTC. Amino acids: CASSQDSGAQYF.

This rearrangement joins TRBV2 to TRBJ2-2; TRBD1 matches 7 bases. The length of the CDR3 is 15 residues. With 5 bases clipped from V and 4 bases from J, the junction kept 7 bases outside the gene matches. In germline, CDR1 is SNHLY, CDR2 FYNNEI. The CDR3 coding sequence is TGTGCCAGCAGTTCCGGGACAGTGGGCACCGGGGAGCTGTTTTTT. Protein sequence: CASSSGTVGTGELFF.

The chain joins TRBV19 to TRBJ1-5, with TRBD1 matching 7 bases. The CDR3 contains 14 residues. The J segment lost 6 bases and the V segment lost 5 bases, leaving 7 bases of the junction unmatched. CDR1 and CDR2 from the germline V gene are LNHDA and SQIVND (reference sequence). CDR3 amino acids: CASSFQGGSQPQHF. The CDR3 region has the DNA TGTGCCAGTAGTTTCCAGGGGGGCTCTCAGCCCCAGCATTTT.

The rearrangement uses TRBV15 and TRBJ1-3; D is uncertain. Germline values: CDR1 LNHNV, CDR2 YYDKDF (reference sequence). Deletions cut 0 bases from V and 4 bases from J, with 10 bases between. The CDR3 contains 15 residues. The CDR3 protein is CATSRDRGGGNTIYF. CDR3 in DNA: TGTGCCACCAGCAGAGATCGGGGAGGGGGAAACACCATATATTTT.

The chain couples TRBV5-1 to TRBJ2-6; D is possibly TRBD2 (7 bases). Trimming left V 0 bases short and J 2 bases short, with 15 bases between. This CDR3 has 18 residues. Per germline, CDR1 SGHRS and CDR2 YFSETQ. The DNA of the CDR3 is TGCGCCAGCAGCTTGGGAGGAGGGGGGGGTACTGGGGCCAACGTCCTGACTTTC. Translating gives CASSLGGGGGTGANVLTF.

The chain links TRBV27 to TRBJ2-7; 7 bases fit TRBD1. Germline CDR1 reads MNHEY; CDR2 reads SMNVEV (reference sequence). The ends lost 7 bases at V and 6 bases at J; junction bases unmatched: 9. The CDR3 covers 13 residues. The CDR3: CASTLRQGREQYF. CDR3 coding DNA: TGTGCCAGCACCTTAAGACAGGGACGCGAGCAGTACTTC.

The sample holds a few counts of this clone. V gene TRBV5-1 combines with J gene TRBJ1-5; no firm D call. Trimming shortened V by 0 bases and J by 4 bases, and 8 bases separated the two germline ends. Looked up from germline, CDR1 is SGHRS and CDR2 is YFSETQ. CDR3 length: 14 amino acids. CDR3 nucleotide sequence: TGCGCCAGCAGCTTGGGCCACGGGAATCAGCCCCAGCATTTT. As protein: CASSLGHGNQPQHF.

The genes are TRBV20-1 and TRBJ1-2; TRBD1 matches 7 bases. With V trimmed by 3 bases and J by 4 bases, 14 bases remained unmatched. In germline, CDR1 is DFQATT, CDR2 SNEGSKA (reference sequence). The CDR3 length is 16 residues. The CDR3 DNA reads TGCAGTGCTAGTGAGCTCAGTGGGGCAGGGGGCTATGGCTACACCTTC. Protein: CSASELSGAGGYGYTF.

The genes are TRBV12-3 or TRBV12-4 and TRBJ1-2, with D tentatively TRBD1 (5 bases). The CDR3 runs 13 residues. Trimming took 5 bases from V and 8 from J, leaving 15 bases between them. The CDR3 loop is CASSIGGSVGYTF. CDR3 coding DNA: TGTGCCAGCAGTATCGGGGGGAGCGTAGGCTACACCTTC.

The V gene is TRBV18, the J gene TRBJ2-7; 7 nucleotides match TRBD2. Germline trimming cut 3 bases from V and 0 bases from J; bases unmatched to any gene: 11. Germline values: CDR1 KGHSH, CDR2 LQKENI. The CDR3 is 17 amino acids. In DNA form, the CDR3 reads TGTGCCAGCTCACCTAGGGAAGCGGGATCGGTCTCCTACGAGCAGTACTTC. This codes for CASSPREAGSVSYEQYF.

The gene calls are TRBV2 and TRBJ1-4, with a tentative D call TRBD1 (6 bases). Germline CDR1 reads SNHLY; CDR2 reads FYNNEI. The CDR3 loop spans 13 amino acids. Trimming took 7 bases from V and 6 from J, leaving 12 bases between them. In nucleotides, the CDR3 is TGTGCCAGCACTACAGGGAGTTATGAAAAACTGTTTTTT. Protein product: CASTTGSYEKLFF.

This clone was counted a few times. V gene TRBV9 combines with J gene TRBJ2-1; no reliable D call. The CDR3 runs to 15 residues. Trimming cost V 1 base and J 8 bases, with 16 bases left between them. Germline V gene lookup returns CDR1 SGDLS and CDR2 YYNGEE. The DNA of the CDR3 is TGTGCCAGCAGCGTAACTCGGGTCCGGAGCGATGAGCAGTTCTTC. This codes for CASSVTRVRSDEQFF.

The V gene is TRBV5-1, the J gene TRBJ2-7; TRBD1 matches 9 bases. V lost 2 bases to trimming and J lost 2 bases; unmatched junction nucleotides: 5. Germline V CDR1 and CDR2: SGHRS, YFSETQ. The CDR3 is 15 residues long. CDR3 in DNA: TGCGCCAGCAGCTTAGGACAGGGGACGGCCTACGAGCAGTACTTC. Translating gives CASSLGQGTAYEQYF.

As for this clone: This sample also contains other DNA sequences that code for the same CDR3. The chain combines TRBV12-3 or TRBV12-4 with TRBJ2-1, with TRBD2 matching over 7 bases. The CDR3 has 13 residues. V gave up 5 bases and J gave up 7 bases; unmatched junction bases: 5. The DNA for the CDR3 is TGTGCCAGCAGTCGCGGGGGAGGGAATGAGCAGTTCTTC. It yields the protein CASSRGGGNEQFF.

The chain recombines TRBV5-1 with TRBJ2-7; a possible D gene is TRBD1 (5 bases). The CDR3 is 15 amino acids. The V gene lost 0 bases and the J gene lost 3 bases, with 13 bases spanning the gap. Looked up from germline, CDR1 is SGHRS and CDR2 is YFSETQ. The CDR3 here is CASSLVGRDGYEQYF. The CDR3 coding sequence is TGCGCCAGCAGCTTGGTCGGCAGGGATGGCTACGAGCAGTACTTC. Supplemented by reference TRBV5-1 and TRBJ2-7, the full variable domain reads KAGVTQTPRYLIKTRGQQVTLSCSPISGHRSVSWYQQTPGQGLQFLFEYFSETQRNKGNFPGRFSGRQFSNSRSEMNVSTLELGDSALYLCASSLVGRDGYEQYFGPGTRLTVT.

CDR3 in amino acids: CASSLAEGRGAFF. Here the CDR3 DNA reads TGTGCCAGCAGCTTAGCCGAGGGGCGGGGAGCTTTCTTT. This chain links TRBV7-8 with TRBJ1-1, with TRBD1 as a possible D gene (5 bases). The V and J ends lost 0 bases and 10 bases respectively, with 12 bases between them. The germline V gene has CDR1 SGHVS and CDR2 FQNEAQ. The CDR3 contains 13 residues.